Below, 26 T cell receptor beta chains from the same sample are listed, as sequenced in a study of shared clonotypes between healthy human individuals. Only in-frame clones appear in the TCRdb table, and some are missing; sequencing was by immunoSEQ multiplex PCR. The repertoire holds about 510,000 clones, with about 80% as singletons. The material sequenced was PBMCs. The receptors were sampled from a woman in her forties in good health. Some clones in this sample may be carry-over from other donors' samples.

The chain employs TRBV28 and TRBJ1-2; 9 nucleotides line up with TRBD1. With 7 bases clipped from V and 1 base from J, the junction kept 13 bases outside the gene matches. Germline-derived CDR1 and CDR2 are MDHEN and SYDVKM. This CDR3 contains 17 residues. In DNA form, the CDR3 reads TGTGCCAGCACCAAAACCAACCGGGACAGGGATAACTATGGCTACACCTTC. This translates into CASTKTNRDRDNYGYTF.

V gene TRBV5-6 combines with J gene TRBJ2-7; 7 nucleotides match TRBD2. The CDR3 covers 16 residues. The J segment lost 6 bases and the V segment lost 4 bases, leaving 16 bases of the junction unmatched. Germline lookup yields CDR1 SGHDT and CDR2 YYEEEE. CDR3 loop: CASSPRASGGSFEQYF. The CDR3 nucleotides are TGTGCCAGCAGCCCCCGGGCTAGCGGAGGGTCTTTCGAGCAGTACTTC.

The chain employs TRBV28 and TRBJ1-2; D is undetermined. Germline V gene data show CDR1 as MDHEN and CDR2 as SYDVKM. The V end was cut by 5 bases, the J end by 7 bases, with 8 bases between. The CDR3 spans 11 residues. CDR3 nucleotide sequence: TGTGCCAGCAGTAGGTCAGTTGGCTACACCTTC. This codes for CASSRSVGYTF.

This chain joins TRBV27 and TRBJ2-1; TRBD2 aligns across 11 bases. The CDR3 covers 19 residues. Germline-derived CDR1 and CDR2 are MNHEY and SMNVEV (reference sequence). Trimming removed 5 bases from V and 2 bases from J; junction bases left unmatched: 14. The DNA for the CDR3 is TGTGCCAGCAGTCTCGACCCCCCTGTAGCGGGAGGGACCTACAATGAGCAGTTCTTC. As protein: CASSLDPPVAGGTYNEQFF.

The chain employs TRBV13 and TRBJ2-7; tentatively, D is TRBD2 (5 bases). CDR3 length: 15 amino acids. V gave up 0 bases and J gave up 0 bases, with 9 bases separating them. Germline V gene data show CDR1 as PRHDT and CDR2 as FYEKMQ (reference sequence). The CDR3 is CASSLGRESSYEQYF. As DNA, the CDR3 is TGTGCCAGCAGCTTAGGACGGGAAAGCTCCTACGAGCAGTACTTC.

The chain employs TRBV29-1 and TRBJ1-5, with 8 bases lining up with TRBD1. The J segment lost 5 bases and the V segment lost 6 bases, leaving 6 bases of the junction unmatched. The CDR3 is made up of 13 amino acids. CDR1 is SQVTM, CDR2 ANQGSEA, per germline. CDR3 sequence: CSVRTGSDQPQHF. In nucleotides, the CDR3 is TGCAGCGTGAGGACAGGGTCCGATCAGCCCCAGCATTTT.

This clone came up a few times. J is TRBJ1-2 and V is TRBV6-1; 11 bases agree with TRBD1. Trimming removed 0 bases from V and 7 bases from J; junction bases left unmatched: 4. CDR1 MNHNS and CDR2 SASEGT come from the germline V gene. The CDR3 is made up of 15 amino acids. CDR3 DNA: TGTGCCAGCAGTGAAGCAAGGACAGGGGGCAGTGGCTACACCTTC. Amino acids: CASSEARTGGSGYTF.

This rearrangement joins TRBV4-1 to TRBJ2-5, with TRBD2 matching 9 bases. V trimming: 2 bases; J trimming: 3 bases; junction bases outside the gene matches: 4. The CDR3 runs to 15 residues. The germline gives CDR1 MGHRA, CDR2 YSYEKL. The CDR3 sequence: CASSQPLAGKETQYF. The CDR3 nucleotides are TGCGCCAGCAGCCAACCTCTAGCGGGAAAAGAGACCCAGTACTTC.

The chain has TRBV10-2 and TRBJ2-6; a weak D match, TRBD2 (5 bases). V was pared by 8 bases and J by 2 bases, with 7 bases between. The CDR3 sequence is 13 residues long. Per the germline V gene, CDR1 is WSHSY and CDR2 is SAAADI. The CDR3 bases are TGCGCCAGCGGGAGCACTGGGGCCAACGTCCTGACTTTC. It encodes CASGSTGANVLTF.

This clone was recorded a few times. The rearrangement joins TRBV7-9 to TRBJ1-5, with unresolved D. Trimming cost V 0 bases and J 4 bases, with 7 bases left between them. CDR1 is SEHNR and CDR2 is FQNEAQ in the germline V gene (reference sequence). This CDR3 region has 14 residues. The CDR3 DNA follows: TGTGCCAGCAGCTTAGCGGCAGAAAATCAGCCCCAGCATTTT. It is translated as CASSLAAENQPQHF.

The chain recombines TRBV28 with TRBJ2-7; D might be TRBD1 (6 bases). There are 13 residues in the CDR3. V was cut by 5 bases and J by 7 bases, with 15 bases left in between. The V gene's germline CDR1 is MDHEN and CDR2 SYDVKM. Here the CDR3 reads CASSGTQRGEQYF. In DNA, the CDR3 is TGTGCCAGCAGTGGGACACAAAGAGGGGAGCAGTACTTC.

On this clone itself: The sample holds other DNA sequences that translate to the same CDR3. This chain joins TRBV5-1 and TRBJ2-2; the match to TRBD2 covers 15 bases. The trim removed 4 bases at V and 11 bases at J, leaving 3 bases unmatched. CDR1 and CDR2 (germline): SGHRS, YFSETQ. This CDR3 contains 14 residues. The CDR3 reads CASSPGLAGGELFF. CDR3 DNA: TGCGCCAGCAGCCCGGGACTAGCGGGAGGAGAGCTGTTTTTT.

The rearrangement uses TRBV7-3 and TRBJ2-7; no clear D. Germline V lookup: CDR1 SGHTA, CDR2 FQGTGA. The CDR3 spans 13 residues. Trimming took off 5 bases at V and 3 bases at J, with 11 bases between the two ends. CDR3 bases: TGTGCCAGCAGCCCAAAGGGCCTCTACGAGCAGTACTTC. This encodes CASSPKGLYEQYF.

This chain uses TRBV2 with TRBJ2-1; D is undetermined. The CDR3 has 14 residues. The V gene lost 6 bases and the J gene lost 0 bases, with 9 bases spanning the gap. The V gene's germline CDR1 is SNHLY and CDR2 FYNNEI. CDR3 region: CASRLRDSYNEQFF. In DNA form, the CDR3 reads TGTGCCAGCAGGTTGAGAGACTCCTACAATGAGCAGTTCTTC. The variable domain in full, with the rest retrieved from reference TRBV2 and TRBJ2-1, is EPEVTQTPSHQVTQMGQEVILRCVPISNHLYFYWYRQILGQKVEFLVSFYNNEISEKSEIFDDQFSVERPDGSNFTLKIRSTKLEDSAMYFCASRLRDSYNEQFFGPGTRLTVL.

The chain employs TRBV28 and TRBJ2-7, with 11 bases that match TRBD2. The CDR3 has 18 residues. CDR1 and CDR2 (germline): MDHEN, SYDVKM. V was clipped by 5 bases and J by 5 bases; unmatched bases: 17. CDR3 in amino acids: CASSPPGGRTSGPNEQYF. The DNA of the CDR3 is TGTGCCAGCAGTCCACCTGGGGGGCGGACTAGCGGGCCCAACGAGCAGTACTTC.

The chain combines TRBV5-4 with TRBJ1-6; 12 positions agree with TRBD1. CDR3 length: 15 residues. V lost 4 bases to trimming and J lost 9 bases; unmatched junction nucleotides: 5. Germline V gives CDR1 SGHNT, CDR2 YYREEE (reference sequence). CDR3 loop: CASSRGQGAGSPLHF. CDR3 bases: TGTGCCAGCAGCAGGGGACAGGGGGCAGGTTCACCCCTCCACTTT.

The chain uses TRBV15 and TRBJ2-7; D gene unclear. The CDR3 runs 14 residues. V shed 0 bases and J shed 5 bases, with 11 bases lying between them. Germline-derived CDR1 and CDR2 are LNHNV and YYDKDF (reference sequence). CDR3 amino acids: CATSRDVVVHEQYF. The CDR3 coding sequence is TGTGCCACCAGCAGAGATGTAGTGGTTCACGAGCAGTACTTC.

A few counts support this clone. The V and J genes are TRBV7-9 and TRBJ2-4; D not certain. Germline CDR1 reads SEHNR; CDR2 reads FQNEAQ (reference sequence). CDR3 size: 16 residues. V was clipped by 1 base and J by 1 base, with 11 bases between them. The CDR3 DNA reads TGTGCCAGCAGCTTAGTGTTAGCTGGGGCCAAAAACATTCAGTACTTC. Its translation: CASSLVLAGAKNIQYF.

The chain is built from TRBV28 and TRBJ1-1; D is undetermined. Germline assignment: CDR1 MDHEN and CDR2 SYDVKM. V was pared by 2 bases and J by 0 bases, with 7 bases between. The CDR3 consists of 14 residues. CDR3 DNA: TGTGCCAGCAGTTTAGGGTCTTTGAACACTGAAGCTTTCTTT. It codes for CASSLGSLNTEAFF.

CDR3 nucleotides: TGTGCCAGCAGCTCACAGGGGGCTTCCTACGAGCAGTACTTC. It translates to CASSSQGASYEQYF. V is TRBV7-9 and J is TRBJ2-7; 9 nucleotides line up with TRBD1. The CDR3 sequence is 14 residues long. Germline V lookup: CDR1 SEHNR, CDR2 FQNEAQ (reference sequence). Trimming took 4 bases from V and 1 from J; bases not matched to a gene: 2.

In its sample, this clone was seen once. This chain connects TRBV29-1 to TRBJ1-3, with D uncertain. Trimming took off 4 bases at V and 2 bases at J, with 9 bases between the two ends. Germline assignment: CDR1 SQVTM and CDR2 ANQGSEA. CDR3 length equals 13 residues. The CDR3 sequence: CSVAGGAGNTIYF. In DNA, the CDR3 is TGCAGCGTTGCTGGCGGCGCTGGAAACACCATATATTTT.

The sample holds a few counts of this clone. This sequence joins TRBV27 and TRBJ2-5; 9 positions match TRBD2. CDR1 is MNHEY, CDR2 SMNVEV, per germline (reference sequence). This CDR3 is built from 16 residues. V was clipped by 6 bases and J by 2 bases; unmatched bases: 10. The CDR3 DNA follows: TGTGCCAGCAGGGATCACCCGCTAGCGGGGCAAGAGACCCAGTACTTC. Translation: CASRDHPLAGQETQYF.

The chain uses TRBV5-1 and TRBJ1-1; TRBD1 matches 12 bases. The CDR3 contains 16 residues. The V gene end was trimmed by 2 bases and the J gene end by 2 bases; junction bases not matched to a gene: 4. CDR1 is SGHRS, CDR2 YFSETQ, per germline. CDR3 amino acids: CASSLGTGGSNTEAFF. DNA of the CDR3: TGCGCCAGCAGCTTAGGGACAGGGGGCAGCAACACTGAAGCTTTCTTT.

This rearrangement joins TRBV2 to TRBJ1-4; D not resolved. The CDR3 length is 13 residues. Germline V gene sequence: CDR1 SNHLY, CDR2 FYNNEI. Deletions cut 6 bases from V and 5 bases from J, with 10 bases between. CDR3 coding DNA: TGTGCCAGCAGCGGGTGGGCCAATGAAAAACTGTTTTTT. It yields the protein CASSGWANEKLFF. Full variable domain (rest looked up from reference TRBV2 and TRBJ1-4): EPEVTQTPSHQVTQMGQEVILRCVPISNHLYFYWYRQILGQKVEFLVSFYNNEISEKSEIFDDQFSVERPDGSNFTLKIRSTKLEDSAMYFCASSGWANEKLFFGSGTQLSVL.

The rearrangement joins TRBV28 to TRBJ1-3, with 9 positions matching TRBD1. Germline V gene sequence: CDR1 MDHEN, CDR2 SYDVKM. CDR3 length: 13 amino acids. The V segment lost 6 bases and the J segment 7 bases; nucleotides outside the gene matches: 4. DNA for the CDR3: TGTGCCAGCAGCCTAGGACAGGGGAACACCATATATTTT. Protein: CASSLGQGNTIYF. The full variable domain, its missing parts supplied by reference TRBV28 and TRBJ1-3, is DVKVTQSSRYLVKRTGEKVFLECVQDMDHENMFWYRQDPGLGLRLIYFSYDVKMKEKGDIPEGYSVSREKKERFSLILESASTNQTSMYLCASSLGQGNTIYFGEGSWLTVV.

This rearrangement joins TRBV2 to TRBJ2-2; D is unclear. V was cut by 5 bases and J by 8 bases, with 6 bases left in between. CDR3 length: 11 residues. Germline assignment: CDR1 SNHLY and CDR2 FYNNEI. The CDR3 region has the DNA TGTGCCAGCAGTCCCTGGGGGGAGCTGTTTTTT. Translating gives CASSPWGELFF.